This T cell receptor (beta chain) was captured in a study of T cell responses to AZD1222 COVID-19 vaccine. The germline V and J ends were trimmed by 6 bases and 2 bases, with 20 bases remaining between them. From germline, CDR1 is KGHSH and CDR2 LQKENI. This CDR3 is 18 amino acids long. Generated by immunoSEQ multiplex PCR, the TCRdb table keeps only in-frame clones and is missing some. The sample carries 130,000 or so clones, more than 80% recorded once. The origin of this receptor is an adult in good health. This specimen consisted of peripheral blood, obtained on day 0 of MenACWY control vaccination. The rearrangement uses TRBV18 and TRBJ2-6; a possible D gene is TRBD2 (6 bases). In nucleotides, the CDR3 is TGTGCCAGCTCGCCGCTGGAGGGGCGATGGACTGGGGCCAACGTCCTGACTTTC. It translates to CASSPLEGRWTGANVLTF.